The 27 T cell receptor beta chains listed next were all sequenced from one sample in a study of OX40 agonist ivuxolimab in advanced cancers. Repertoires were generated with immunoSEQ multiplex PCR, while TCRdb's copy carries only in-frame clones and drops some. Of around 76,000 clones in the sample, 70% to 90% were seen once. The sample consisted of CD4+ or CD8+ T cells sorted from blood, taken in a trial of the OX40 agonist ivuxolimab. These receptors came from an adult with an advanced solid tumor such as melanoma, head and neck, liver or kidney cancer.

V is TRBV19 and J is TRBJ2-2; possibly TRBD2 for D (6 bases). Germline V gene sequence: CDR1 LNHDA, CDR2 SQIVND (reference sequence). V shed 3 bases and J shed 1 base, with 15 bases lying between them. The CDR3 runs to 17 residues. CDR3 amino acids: CASSISGSSGNTGELFF. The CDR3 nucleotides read TGTGCCAGTAGTATCTCCGGCAGTAGCGGGAACACCGGGGAGCTGTTTTTT.

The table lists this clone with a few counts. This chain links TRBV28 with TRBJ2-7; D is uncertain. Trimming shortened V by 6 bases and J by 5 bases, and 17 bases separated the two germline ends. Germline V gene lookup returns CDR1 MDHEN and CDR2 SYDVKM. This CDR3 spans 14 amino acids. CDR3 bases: TGTGCCAGCAGCCCCGCGACTCCCTATCACGAGCAGTACTTC. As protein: CASSPATPYHEQYF.

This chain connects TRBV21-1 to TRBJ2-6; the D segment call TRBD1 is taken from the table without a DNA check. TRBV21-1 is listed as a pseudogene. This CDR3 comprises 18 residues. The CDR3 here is CASSKARGHYSGANVLTF. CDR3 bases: TGTGCCAGCAGCAAAGCGAGGGGACATTACTCTGGGGCCAACGTCCTGACTTTC.

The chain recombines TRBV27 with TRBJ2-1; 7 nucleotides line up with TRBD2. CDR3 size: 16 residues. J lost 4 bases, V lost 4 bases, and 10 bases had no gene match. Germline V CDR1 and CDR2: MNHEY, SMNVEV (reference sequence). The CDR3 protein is CASSSPGSGPYNEQFF. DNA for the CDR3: TGTGCCAGCAGTTCCCCGGGTAGCGGGCCTTACAATGAGCAGTTCTTC.

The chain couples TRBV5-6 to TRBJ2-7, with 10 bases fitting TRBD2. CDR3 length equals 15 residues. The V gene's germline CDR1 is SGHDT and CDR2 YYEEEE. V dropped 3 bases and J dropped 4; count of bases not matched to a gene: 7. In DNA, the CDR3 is TGTGCCAGCAGCTCCCCTAGCGGGAGTAGGTACGAGCAGTACTTC. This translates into CASSSPSGSRYEQYF. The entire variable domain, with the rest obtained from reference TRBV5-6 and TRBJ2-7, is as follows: DAGVTQSPTHLIKTRGQQVTLRCSPKSGHDTVSWYQQALGQGPQFIFQYYEEEERQRGNFPDRFSGHQFPNYSSELNVNALLLGDSALYLCASSSPSGSRYEQYFGPGTRLTVT.

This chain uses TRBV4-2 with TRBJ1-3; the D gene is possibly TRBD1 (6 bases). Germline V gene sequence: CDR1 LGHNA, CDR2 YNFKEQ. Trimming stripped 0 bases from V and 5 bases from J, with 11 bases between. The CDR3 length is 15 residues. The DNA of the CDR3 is TGTGCCAGCAGCCAAGATCACGGGGGCCGAAACACCATATATTTT. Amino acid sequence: CASSQDHGGRNTIYF.

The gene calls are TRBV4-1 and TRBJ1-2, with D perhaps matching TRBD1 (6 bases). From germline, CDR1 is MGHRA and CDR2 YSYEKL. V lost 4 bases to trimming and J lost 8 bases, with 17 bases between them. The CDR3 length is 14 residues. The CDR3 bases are TGCGCCAGCAGCCCGCCTCGGACAGAGAGGGGCTACACCTTC. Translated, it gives CASSPPRTERGYTF.

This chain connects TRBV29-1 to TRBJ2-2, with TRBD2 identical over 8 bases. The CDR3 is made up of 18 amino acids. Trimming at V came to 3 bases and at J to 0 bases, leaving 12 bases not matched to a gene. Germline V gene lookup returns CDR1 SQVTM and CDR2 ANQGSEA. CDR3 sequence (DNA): TGCAGCGTTGAGGGCGGGAGGCGTGTGGGCCCGAACACCGGGGAGCTGTTTTTT. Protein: CSVEGGRRVGPNTGELFF.

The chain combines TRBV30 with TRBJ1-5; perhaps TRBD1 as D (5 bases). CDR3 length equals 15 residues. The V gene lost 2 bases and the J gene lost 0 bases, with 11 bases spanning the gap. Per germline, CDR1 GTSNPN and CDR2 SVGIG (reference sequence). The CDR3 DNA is TGTGCCTGGAGTACCCCAGGGCATAGCAATCAGCCCCAGCATTTT. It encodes CAWSTPGHSNQPQHF.

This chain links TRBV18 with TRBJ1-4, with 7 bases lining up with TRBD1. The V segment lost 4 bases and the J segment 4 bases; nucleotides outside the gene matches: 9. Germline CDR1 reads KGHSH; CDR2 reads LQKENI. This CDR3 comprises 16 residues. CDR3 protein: CASSQIQGGGNEKLFF. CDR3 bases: TGTGCCAGCTCACAAATCCAAGGGGGCGGTAATGAAAAACTGTTTTTT.

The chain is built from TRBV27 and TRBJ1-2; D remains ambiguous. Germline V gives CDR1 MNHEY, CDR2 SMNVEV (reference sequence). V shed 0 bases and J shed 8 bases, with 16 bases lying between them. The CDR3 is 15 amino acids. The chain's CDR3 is CASSLSYSSGFGYTF. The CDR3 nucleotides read TGTGCCAGCAGTTTATCGTATAGTTCAGGCTTCGGCTACACCTTC.

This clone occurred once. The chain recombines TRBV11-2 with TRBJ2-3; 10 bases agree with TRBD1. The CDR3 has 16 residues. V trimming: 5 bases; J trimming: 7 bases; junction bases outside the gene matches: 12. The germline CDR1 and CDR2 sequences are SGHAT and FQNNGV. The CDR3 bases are TGTGCCAGCAGCCCACCCCTGAGACAGGGGGCGAATACGCAGTATTTT. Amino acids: CASSPPLRQGANTQYF. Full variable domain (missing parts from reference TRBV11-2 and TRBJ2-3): EAGVAQSPRYKIIEKRQSVAFWCNPISGHATLYWYQQILGQGPKLLIQFQNNGVVDDSQLPKDRFSAERLKGVDSTLKIQPAKLEDSAVYLCASSPPLRQGANTQYFGPGTRLTVL.

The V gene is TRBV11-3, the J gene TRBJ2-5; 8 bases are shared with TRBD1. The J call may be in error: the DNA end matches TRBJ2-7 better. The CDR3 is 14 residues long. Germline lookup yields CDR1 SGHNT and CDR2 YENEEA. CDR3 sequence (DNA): TGTGCCAGCAGCACTCAGGGGGCCCGCTACGAGCAGTACTTC. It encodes CASSTQGARYEQYF.

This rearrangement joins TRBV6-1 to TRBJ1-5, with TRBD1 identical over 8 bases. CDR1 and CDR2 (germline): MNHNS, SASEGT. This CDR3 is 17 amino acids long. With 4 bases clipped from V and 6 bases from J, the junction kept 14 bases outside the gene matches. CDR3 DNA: TGTGCCAGCAGTGGGACAGGGAAGGGGCGGGTTGTTCAGCCCCAGCATTTT. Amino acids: CASSGTGKGRVVQPQHF.

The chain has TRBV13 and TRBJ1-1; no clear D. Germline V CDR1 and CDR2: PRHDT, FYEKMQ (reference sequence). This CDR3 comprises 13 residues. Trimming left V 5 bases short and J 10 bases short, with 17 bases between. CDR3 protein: CASSPTGPVRAFF. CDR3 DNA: TGTGCCAGCAGCCCGACGGGTCCGGTGAGAGCTTTCTTT.

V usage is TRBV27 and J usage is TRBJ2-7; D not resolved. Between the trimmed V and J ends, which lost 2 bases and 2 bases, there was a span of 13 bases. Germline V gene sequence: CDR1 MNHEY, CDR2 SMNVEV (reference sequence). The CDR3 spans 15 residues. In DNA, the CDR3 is TGTGCCAGCAGTTTACTGGTCGAGTTAGCCTACGAGCAGTACTTC. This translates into CASSLLVELAYEQYF.

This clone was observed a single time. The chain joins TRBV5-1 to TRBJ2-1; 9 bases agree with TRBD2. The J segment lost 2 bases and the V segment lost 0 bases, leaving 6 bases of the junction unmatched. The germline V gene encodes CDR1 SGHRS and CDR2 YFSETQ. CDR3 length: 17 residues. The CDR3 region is CASSLARIAGAYNEQFF. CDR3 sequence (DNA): TGCGCCAGCAGCTTGGCCCGTATAGCGGGGGCCTACAATGAGCAGTTCTTC.

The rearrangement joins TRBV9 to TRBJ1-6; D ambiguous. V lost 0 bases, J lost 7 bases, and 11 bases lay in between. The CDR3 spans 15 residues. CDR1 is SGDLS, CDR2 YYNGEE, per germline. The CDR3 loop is CASSVAEGWNSPLHF. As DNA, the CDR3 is TGTGCCAGCAGCGTAGCTGAGGGCTGGAATTCACCCCTCCACTTT. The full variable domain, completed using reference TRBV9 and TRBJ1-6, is DSGVTQTPKHLITATGQRVTLRCSPRSGDLSVYWYQQSLDQGLQFLIQYYNGEERAKGNILERFSAQQFPDLHSELNLSSLELGDSALYFCASSVAEGWNSPLHFGNGTRLTVT.

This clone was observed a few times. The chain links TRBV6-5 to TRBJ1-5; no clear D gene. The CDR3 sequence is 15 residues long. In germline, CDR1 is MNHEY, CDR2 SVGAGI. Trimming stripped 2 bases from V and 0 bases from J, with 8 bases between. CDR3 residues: CASSYRVNSNQPQHF. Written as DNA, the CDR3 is TGTGCCAGCAGTTACAGGGTGAATAGCAATCAGCCCCAGCATTTT.

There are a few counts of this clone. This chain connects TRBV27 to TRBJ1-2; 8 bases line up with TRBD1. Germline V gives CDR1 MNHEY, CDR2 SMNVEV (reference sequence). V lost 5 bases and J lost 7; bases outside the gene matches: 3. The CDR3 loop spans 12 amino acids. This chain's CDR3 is CASSPGGVGYTF. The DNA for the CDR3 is TGTGCCAGCAGTCCAGGGGGCGTTGGCTACACCTTC.

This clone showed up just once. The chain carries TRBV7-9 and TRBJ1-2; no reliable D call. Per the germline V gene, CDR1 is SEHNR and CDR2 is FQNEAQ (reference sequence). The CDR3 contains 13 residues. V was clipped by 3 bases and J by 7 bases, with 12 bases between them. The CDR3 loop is CASSFEVSPGYTF. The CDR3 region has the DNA TGTGCCAGCAGCTTTGAGGTATCCCCTGGCTACACCTTC.

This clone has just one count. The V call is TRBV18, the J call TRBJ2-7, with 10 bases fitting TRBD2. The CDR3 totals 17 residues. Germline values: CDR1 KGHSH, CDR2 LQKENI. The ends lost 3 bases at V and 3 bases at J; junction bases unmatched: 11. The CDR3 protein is CASSPRDLAGVFYEQYF. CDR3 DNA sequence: TGTGCCAGCTCACCCAGAGACCTAGCGGGAGTTTTCTACGAGCAGTACTTC. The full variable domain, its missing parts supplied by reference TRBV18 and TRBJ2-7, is NAGVMQNPRHLVRRRGQEARLRCSPMKGHSHVYWYRQLPEEGLKFMVYLQKENIIDESGMPKERFSAEFPKEGPSILRIQQVVRGDSAAYFCASSPRDLAGVFYEQYFGPGTRLTVT.

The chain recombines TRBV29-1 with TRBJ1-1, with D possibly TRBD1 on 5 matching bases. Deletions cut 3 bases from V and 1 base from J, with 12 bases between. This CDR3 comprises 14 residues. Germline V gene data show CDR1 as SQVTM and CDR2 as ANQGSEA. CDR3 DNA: TGCAGCGTTGAGGGAACGGGGGAGAACACTGAAGCTTTCTTT. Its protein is CSVEGTGENTEAFF.

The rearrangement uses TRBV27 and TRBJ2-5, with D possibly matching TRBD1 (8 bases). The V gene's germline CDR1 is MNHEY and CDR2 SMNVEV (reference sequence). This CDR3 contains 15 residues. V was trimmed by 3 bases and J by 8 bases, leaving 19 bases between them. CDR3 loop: CASSLDREGLRTQYF. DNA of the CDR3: TGTGCCAGCAGTTTGGACAGGGAGGGTTTGCGAACCCAGTACTTC.

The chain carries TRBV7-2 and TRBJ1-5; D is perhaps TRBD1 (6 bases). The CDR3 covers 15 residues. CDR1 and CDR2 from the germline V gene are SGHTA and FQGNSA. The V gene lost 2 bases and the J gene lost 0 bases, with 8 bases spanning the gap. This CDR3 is CASSLYRDSNQPQHF. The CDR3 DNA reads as TGTGCCAGCAGCTTATACAGGGATAGCAATCAGCCCCAGCATTTT.

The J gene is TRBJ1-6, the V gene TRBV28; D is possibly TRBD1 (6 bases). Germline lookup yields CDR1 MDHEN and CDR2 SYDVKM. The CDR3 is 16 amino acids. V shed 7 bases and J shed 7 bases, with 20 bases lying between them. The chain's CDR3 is CASNTIRGRSNSPLHF. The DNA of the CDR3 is TGTGCCAGCAATACTATCAGGGGCAGGTCGAATTCACCCCTCCACTTT. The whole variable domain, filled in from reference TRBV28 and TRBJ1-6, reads DVKVTQSSRYLVKRTGEKVFLECVQDMDHENMFWYRQDPGLGLRLIYFSYDVKMKEKGDIPEGYSVSREKKERFSLILESASTNQTSMYLCASNTIRGRSNSPLHFGNGTRLTVT.

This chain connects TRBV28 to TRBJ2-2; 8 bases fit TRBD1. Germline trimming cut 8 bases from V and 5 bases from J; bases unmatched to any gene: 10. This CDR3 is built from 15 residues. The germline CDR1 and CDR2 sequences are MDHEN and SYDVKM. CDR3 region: CASHTGTGRTGELFF. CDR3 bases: TGTGCCAGCCATACCGGGACAGGTCGGACCGGGGAGCTGTTTTTT.